This passage covers 2 T cell receptor beta chains from one sample sequenced in a study of T cells in Graves' hyperthyroidism and ophthalmopathy. Amplification yielded TCR beta CDR3 regions, with RNA transcripts as the source. A first-round RT-PCR of the TCR CDR3 used the HTBI primer set. From the multiplex PCR reads, TCRdb called clonotypes with MiXCR, one entry per CDR3 protein. The data show about 680,000 distinct CDR3 sequences, about a third seen once. The sample was blood. The receptor source for this set is a woman aged 40 to 49 with Graves' hyperthyroidism.

With respect to this clonotype: A much bigger clone sits one base away, suggesting this may be a read error. The chain couples TRBV19 to TRBJ2-5; possibly TRBD1 for D (6 bases). V shed 9 bases and J shed 2 bases, with 22 bases lying between them. Germline CDR1 reads LNHDA; CDR2 reads SQIVND (reference sequence). CDR3 length: 16 amino acids. The CDR3: CARNPYSGQSQETQYF. DNA of the CDR3: TGTGCCAGGAATCCGTACAGCGGACAGTCACAAGAGACCCAGTACTTC.

V usage is TRBV12-3 or TRBV12-4 and J usage is TRBJ1-1; 10 nucleotides align to TRBD1. The V segment lost 5 bases and the J segment 3 bases; nucleotides outside the gene matches: 9. The CDR3 consists of 16 residues. The CDR3 coding sequence is TGTGCCAGCAGTCGCGGGCCGGACAGGGGGTACACTGAAGCTTTCTTT. Protein product: CASSRGPDRGYTEAFF.